This paragraph reports one T cell receptor (beta chain). Its antigen is unknown. Assay: immunoSEQ multiplex PCR; the TCRdb copy retains only in-frame clones and omits some. The data hold approximately 180,000 clones, with approximately 91% observed a single time. These data belong to a study of T cell responses to AZD1222 COVID-19 vaccine. Between the trimmed V and J ends, which lost 1 base and 0 bases, there was a span of 13 bases. Germline-derived CDR1 and CDR2 are MDHEN and SYDVKM. There are 17 residues in the CDR3. Findings of the study overall: Nearly half of the spike-specific TCRs reportedly recognize variant regions that carry no mutations. It should be noted that donors were predominantly white British and more often female, and clonal diversity was possibly underestimated. Among those given AZD1222, only six or seven were seropositive at baseline.

This chain joins TRBV28 and TRBJ2-4; unclear D gene. This material consisted of peripheral blood, taken on day 0 of AZD1222 vaccination. This TCR was sampled from an adult in good health. Written as DNA, the CDR3 is TGTGCCAGCAGTTTATACTCGCGAAATATAGCCAAAAACATTCAGTACTTC. Its protein product is CASSLYSRNIAKNIQYF.